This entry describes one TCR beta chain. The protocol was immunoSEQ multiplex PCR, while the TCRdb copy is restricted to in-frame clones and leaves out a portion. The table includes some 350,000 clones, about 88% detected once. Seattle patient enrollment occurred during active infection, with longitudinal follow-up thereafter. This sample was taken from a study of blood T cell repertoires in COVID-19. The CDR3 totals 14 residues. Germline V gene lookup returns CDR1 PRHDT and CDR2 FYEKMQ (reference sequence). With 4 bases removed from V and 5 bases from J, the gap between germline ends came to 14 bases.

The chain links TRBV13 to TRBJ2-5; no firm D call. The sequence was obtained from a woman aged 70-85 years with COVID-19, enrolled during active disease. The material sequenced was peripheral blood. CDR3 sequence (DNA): TGTGCCAGCAGCTCCAGCCCTAGTGGGGAGACCCAGTACTTC. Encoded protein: CASSSSPSGETQYF.